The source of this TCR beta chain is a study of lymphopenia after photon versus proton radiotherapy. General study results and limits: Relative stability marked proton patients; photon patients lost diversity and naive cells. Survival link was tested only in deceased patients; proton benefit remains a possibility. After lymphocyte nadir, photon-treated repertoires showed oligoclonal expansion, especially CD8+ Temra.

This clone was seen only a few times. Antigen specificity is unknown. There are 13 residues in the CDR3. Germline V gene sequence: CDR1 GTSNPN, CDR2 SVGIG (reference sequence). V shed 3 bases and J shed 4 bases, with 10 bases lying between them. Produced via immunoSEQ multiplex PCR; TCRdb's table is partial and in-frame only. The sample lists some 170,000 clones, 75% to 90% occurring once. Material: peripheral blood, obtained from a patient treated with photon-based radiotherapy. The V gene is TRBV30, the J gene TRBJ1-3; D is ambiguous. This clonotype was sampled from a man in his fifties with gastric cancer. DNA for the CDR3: TGTGCCTGGAGAACGTGGGCGGGAAACACCATATATTTT. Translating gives CAWRTWAGNTIYF.